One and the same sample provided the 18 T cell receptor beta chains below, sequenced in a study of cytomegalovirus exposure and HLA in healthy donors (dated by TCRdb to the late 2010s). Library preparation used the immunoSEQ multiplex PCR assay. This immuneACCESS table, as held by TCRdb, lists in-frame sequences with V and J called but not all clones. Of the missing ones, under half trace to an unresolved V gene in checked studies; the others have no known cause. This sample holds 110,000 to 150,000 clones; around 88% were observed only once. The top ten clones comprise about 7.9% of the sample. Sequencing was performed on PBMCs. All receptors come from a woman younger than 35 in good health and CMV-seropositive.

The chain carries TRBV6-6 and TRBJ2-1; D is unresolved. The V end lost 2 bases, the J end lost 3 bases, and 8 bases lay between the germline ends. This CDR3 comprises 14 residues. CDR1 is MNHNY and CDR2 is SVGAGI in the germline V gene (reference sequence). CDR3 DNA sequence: TGTGCCAGCAGTTACGGTCCTAGCTACAATGAGCAGTTCTTC. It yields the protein CASSYGPSYNEQFF.

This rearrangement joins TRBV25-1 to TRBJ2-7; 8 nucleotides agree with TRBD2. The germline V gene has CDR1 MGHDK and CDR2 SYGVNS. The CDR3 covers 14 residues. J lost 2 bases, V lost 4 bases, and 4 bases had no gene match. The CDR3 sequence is CASSVGLGTYEQYF. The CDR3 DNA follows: TGTGCCAGCAGTGTGGGACTAGGCACCTACGAGCAGTACTTC.

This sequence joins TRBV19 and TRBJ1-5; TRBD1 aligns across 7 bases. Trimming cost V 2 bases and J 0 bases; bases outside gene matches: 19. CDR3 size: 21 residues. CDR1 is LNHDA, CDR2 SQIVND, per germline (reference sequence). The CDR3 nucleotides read TGTGCCAGTAGTATAAGCCGAGTTGGGACAGTGAAGAAACATAGCAATCAGCCCCAGCATTTT. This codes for CASSISRVGTVKKHSNQPQHF.

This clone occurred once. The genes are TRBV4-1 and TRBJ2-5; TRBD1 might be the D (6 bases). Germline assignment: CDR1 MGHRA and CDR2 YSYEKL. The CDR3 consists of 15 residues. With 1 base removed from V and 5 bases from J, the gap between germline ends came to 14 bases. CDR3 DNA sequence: TGCGCCAGCAGCCAAGGGACAGATCTCCGGGAGACCCAGTACTTC. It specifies CASSQGTDLRETQYF.

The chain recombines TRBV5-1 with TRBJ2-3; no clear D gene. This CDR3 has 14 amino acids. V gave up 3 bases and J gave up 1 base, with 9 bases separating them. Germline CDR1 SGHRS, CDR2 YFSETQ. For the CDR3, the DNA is TGCGCCAGCAGCTGGAGTGGTGGCACAGATACGCAGTATTTT. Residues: CASSWSGGTDTQYF.

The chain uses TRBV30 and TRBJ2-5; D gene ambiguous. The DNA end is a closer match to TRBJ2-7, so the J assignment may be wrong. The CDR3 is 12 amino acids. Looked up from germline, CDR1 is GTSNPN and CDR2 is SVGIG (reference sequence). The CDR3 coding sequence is TGTGCCTGGAGTCCCTCCTCCTACGAGCAGTACTTC. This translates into CAWSPSSYEQYF.

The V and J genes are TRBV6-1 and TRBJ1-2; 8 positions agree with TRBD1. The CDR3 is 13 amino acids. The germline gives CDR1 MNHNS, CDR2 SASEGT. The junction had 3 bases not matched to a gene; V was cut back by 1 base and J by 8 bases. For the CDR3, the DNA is TGTGCCAGCAGTGAAGGGACAGGGTCAGGCTACACCTTC. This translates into CASSEGTGSGYTF.

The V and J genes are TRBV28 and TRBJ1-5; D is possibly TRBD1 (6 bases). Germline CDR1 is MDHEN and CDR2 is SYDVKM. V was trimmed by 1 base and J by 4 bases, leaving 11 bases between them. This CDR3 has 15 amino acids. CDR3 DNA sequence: TGTGCCAGCAGTTTATTAGGGGGAGAGAATCAGCCCCAGCATTTT. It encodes CASSLLGGENQPQHF.

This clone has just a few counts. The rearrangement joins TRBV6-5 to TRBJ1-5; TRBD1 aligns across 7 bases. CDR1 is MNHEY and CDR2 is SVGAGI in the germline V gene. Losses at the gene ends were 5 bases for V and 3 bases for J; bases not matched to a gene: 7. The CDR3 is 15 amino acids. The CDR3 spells CASSPQGLPNQPQHF. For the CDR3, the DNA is TGTGCCAGCAGTCCACAGGGGCTACCCAATCAGCCCCAGCATTTT.

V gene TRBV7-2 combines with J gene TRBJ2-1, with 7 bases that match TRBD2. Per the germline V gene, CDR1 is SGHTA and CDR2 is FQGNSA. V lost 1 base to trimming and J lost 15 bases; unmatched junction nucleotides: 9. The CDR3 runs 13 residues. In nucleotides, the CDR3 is TGTGCCAGCAGCTTAGGTGTCCAGCGGGATCCGTTCTTC. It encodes CASSLGVQRDPFF.

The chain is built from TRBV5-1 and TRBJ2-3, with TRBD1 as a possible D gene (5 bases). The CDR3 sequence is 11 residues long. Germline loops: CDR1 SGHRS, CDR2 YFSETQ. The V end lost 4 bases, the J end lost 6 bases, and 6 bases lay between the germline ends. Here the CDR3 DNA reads TGCGCCAGCAGCAGGGGCGATACGCAGTATTTT. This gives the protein CASSRGDTQYF.

CDR3 in DNA: TGTGCCAGCAGCTTAGGGAGCTCCTATAATTCACCCCTCCACTTT. Encoded protein: CASSLGSSYNSPLHF. The V and J genes are TRBV5-4 and TRBJ1-6; D is undetermined. The CDR3 length is 15 residues. Trimming stripped 2 bases from V and 0 bases from J, with 6 bases between. Germline V gene sequence: CDR1 SGHNT, CDR2 YYREEE (reference sequence).

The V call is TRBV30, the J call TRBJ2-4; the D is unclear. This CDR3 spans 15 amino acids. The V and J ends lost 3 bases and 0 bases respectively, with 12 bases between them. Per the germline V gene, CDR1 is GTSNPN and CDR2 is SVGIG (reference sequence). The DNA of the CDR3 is TGTGCCTGGAGACCCGGGTCCCTAGCCAAAAACATTCAGTACTTC. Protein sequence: CAWRPGSLAKNIQYF.

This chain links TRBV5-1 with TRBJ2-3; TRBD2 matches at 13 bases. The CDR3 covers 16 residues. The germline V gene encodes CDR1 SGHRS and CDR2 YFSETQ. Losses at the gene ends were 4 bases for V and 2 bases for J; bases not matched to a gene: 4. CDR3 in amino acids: CASSDGTSGNTDTQYF. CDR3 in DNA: TGCGCCAGCAGCGACGGGACTAGCGGGAACACAGATACGCAGTATTTT.

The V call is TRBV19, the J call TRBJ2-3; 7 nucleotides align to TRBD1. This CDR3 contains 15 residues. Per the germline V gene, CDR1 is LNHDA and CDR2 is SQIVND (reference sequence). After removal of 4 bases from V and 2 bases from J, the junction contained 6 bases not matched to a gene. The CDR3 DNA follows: TGTGCCAGTAGTAGCCAGGACAGGTCCACAGATACGCAGTATTTT. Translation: CASSSQDRSTDTQYF.

This CDR3 reads CASRPPDSVLKNTGELFF. In DNA, the CDR3 is TGTGCCAGCAGGCCCCCGGACAGCGTCCTAAAAAACACCGGGGAGCTGTTTTTT. This chain uses TRBV7-9 with TRBJ2-2, with D possibly matching TRBD1 (6 bases). V lost 6 bases, J lost 2 bases, and 22 bases lay in between. Germline CDR1 and CDR2: SEHNR and FQNEAQ (reference sequence). This CDR3 is 18 amino acids long. Full variable domain (rest looked up from reference TRBV7-9 and TRBJ2-2): DTGVSQNPRHKITKRGQNVTFRCDPISEHNRLYWYRQTLGQGPEFLTYFQNEAQLEKSRLLSDRFSAERPKGSFSTLEIQRTEQGDSAMYLCASRPPDSVLKNTGELFFGEGSRLTVL.

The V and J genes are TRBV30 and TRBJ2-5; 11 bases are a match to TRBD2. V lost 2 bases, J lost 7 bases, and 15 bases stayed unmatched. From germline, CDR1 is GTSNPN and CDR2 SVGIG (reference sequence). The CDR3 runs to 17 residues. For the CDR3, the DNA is TGTGCCTGGAGTCCCGGTCTAGCGGGAGGTGGGGGGGGGACCCAGTACTTC. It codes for CAWSPGLAGGGGGTQYF.

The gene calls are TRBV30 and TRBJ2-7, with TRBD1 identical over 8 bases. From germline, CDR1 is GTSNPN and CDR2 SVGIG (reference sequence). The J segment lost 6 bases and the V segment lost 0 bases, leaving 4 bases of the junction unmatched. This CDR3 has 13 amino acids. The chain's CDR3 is CAWSVLTGGEQYF. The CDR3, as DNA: TGTGCCTGGAGTGTCCTCACAGGGGGCGAGCAGTACTTC.